These 10 T cell receptor beta chains originate from one sample sequenced in a study of type 1 regulatory T cells. From the reads, TCRdb called clonotypes with MiXCR, one entry per CDR3 protein. The table has about 68,000 distinct CDR3 sequences, 63% seen once; the top ten hold about 8%. Antigens of these TCRs are unknown. Sequenced: cultured T cells, either the whole culture or a sorted T cell fraction (not recorded which). This sample's subset: Tr1-enriched cell product generated in vitro against host alloantigens. These receptors were obtained from a human donor in good health.

This clonotype was recorded a few times. The chain links TRBV5-1 to TRBJ2-3; 14 bases are shared with TRBD2. This CDR3 has 16 residues. The ends lost 4 bases at V and 1 base at J; junction bases unmatched: 2. The germline gives CDR1 SGHRS, CDR2 YFSETQ. This CDR3 is CASSPGLAGGTDTQYF. The CDR3 DNA reads TGCGCCAGCAGCCCGGGACTAGCGGGAGGCACAGATACGCAGTATTTT.

The J gene is TRBJ2-5, the V gene TRBV7-8; 7 bases are shared with TRBD2. This CDR3 region has 16 residues. Germline loops: CDR1 SGHVS, CDR2 FQNEAQ. Trimming cost V 1 base and J 4 bases; bases outside gene matches: 9. The CDR3 region is CASSLVRTSRGETQYF. The CDR3 region has the DNA TGTGCCAGCAGCTTAGTTAGGACTAGTAGGGGAGAGACCCAGTACTTC.

A single count supports this clonotype. Here the CDR3 reads CASSPQRLTTHSYNEQFF. CDR3 bases: TGTGCCAGCAGCCCCCAGCGGCTCACCACCCACTCCTACAATGAGCAGTTCTTC. The chain joins TRBV7-3 to TRBJ2-1, with D maybe TRBD2 (5 bases). The germline gives CDR1 SGHTA, CDR2 FQGTGA. This CDR3 is built from 18 residues. V lost 5 bases and J lost 0, with 20 bases in between. Based on the CDR3 plus reference TRBV7-3 and TRBJ2-1, the full variable domain is GAGVSQTPSNKVTEKGKYVELRCDPISGHTALYWYRQSLGQGPEFLIYFQGTGAADDSGLPNDRFFAVRPEGSVSTLKIQRTERGDSAVYLCASSPQRLTTHSYNEQFFGPGTRLTVL.

This clonotype was counted only a few times. The chain has TRBV20-1 and TRBJ2-1, with 8 bases lining up with TRBD2. Trimming removed 8 bases from V and 3 bases from J; junction bases left unmatched: 9. The CDR3 runs to 14 residues. Germline V CDR1 and CDR2: DFQATT, SNEGSKA (reference sequence). The CDR3 region has the DNA TGCAGTCTACCGAGTCTAGCGGGCTACAATGAGCAGTTCTTC. Translating gives CSLPSLAGYNEQFF.

The rearrangement uses TRBV5-1 and TRBJ1-4; a weak D match, TRBD1 (6 bases). With 3 bases removed from V and 0 bases from J, the gap between germline ends came to 18 bases. The CDR3 sequence is 18 residues long. Germline assignment: CDR1 SGHRS and CDR2 YFSETQ. The CDR3, as DNA: TGCGCCAGCAGCTCTAATACAGGGATGCGATCAACTAATGAAAAACTGTTTTTT. Its protein product is CASSSNTGMRSTNEKLFF.

The gene calls are TRBV25-1 and TRBJ2-7, with TRBD1 matching over 7 bases. Germline CDR1 MGHDK, CDR2 SYGVNS. V lost 6 bases and J lost 4; bases outside the gene matches: 0. The CDR3 is 11 amino acids. The CDR3: CASRDRYEQYF. For the CDR3, the DNA is TGTGCCAGCAGGGACAGGTACGAGCAGTACTTC.

In its sample, this clonotype was seen a few times. The genes are TRBV4-1 and TRBJ1-1; 8 nucleotides agree with TRBD1. CDR1 is MGHRA and CDR2 is YSYEKL in the germline V gene. CDR3 length: 15 amino acids. Germline trimming cut 2 bases from V and 5 bases from J; bases unmatched to any gene: 7. The CDR3 DNA is TGCGCCAGCAGCCAACCCGCAGGGGGCAGGACTGAAGCTTTCTTT. Translating it yields CASSQPAGGRTEAFF.

The V and J genes are TRBV4-3 and TRBJ2-1; possibly TRBD1 for D (5 bases). Deletions cut 5 bases from V and 6 bases from J, with 17 bases between. CDR3 length: 15 residues. Germline CDR1 LGHNA, CDR2 YSLEER. CDR3 in amino acids: CASSSRGPASNEQFF. In DNA, the CDR3 is TGCGCCAGCAGCAGTAGGGGTCCCGCCAGCAATGAGCAGTTCTTC.

The chain combines TRBV7-6 with TRBJ2-5; D is perhaps TRBD2 (6 bases). Germline values: CDR1 SGHVS, CDR2 FNYEAQ. CDR3 size: 15 residues. Trimming cost V 6 bases and J 5 bases, with 19 bases left between them. This chain's CDR3 is CASSGGAGPVETQYF. The CDR3 DNA is TGTGCCAGCAGTGGAGGGGCAGGGCCAGTGGAGACCCAGTACTTC.

There are a few counts of this clonotype. The rearrangement links TRBV27 to TRBJ2-5, with TRBD1 identical over 10 bases. Germline V gives CDR1 MNHEY, CDR2 SMNVEV (reference sequence). V dropped 6 bases and J dropped 4; count of bases not matched to a gene: 5. There are 14 residues in the CDR3. CDR3 bases: TGTGCCAGCAGCACGGGACAGGGGACAGAGACCCAGTACTTC. Its translation: CASSTGQGTETQYF.